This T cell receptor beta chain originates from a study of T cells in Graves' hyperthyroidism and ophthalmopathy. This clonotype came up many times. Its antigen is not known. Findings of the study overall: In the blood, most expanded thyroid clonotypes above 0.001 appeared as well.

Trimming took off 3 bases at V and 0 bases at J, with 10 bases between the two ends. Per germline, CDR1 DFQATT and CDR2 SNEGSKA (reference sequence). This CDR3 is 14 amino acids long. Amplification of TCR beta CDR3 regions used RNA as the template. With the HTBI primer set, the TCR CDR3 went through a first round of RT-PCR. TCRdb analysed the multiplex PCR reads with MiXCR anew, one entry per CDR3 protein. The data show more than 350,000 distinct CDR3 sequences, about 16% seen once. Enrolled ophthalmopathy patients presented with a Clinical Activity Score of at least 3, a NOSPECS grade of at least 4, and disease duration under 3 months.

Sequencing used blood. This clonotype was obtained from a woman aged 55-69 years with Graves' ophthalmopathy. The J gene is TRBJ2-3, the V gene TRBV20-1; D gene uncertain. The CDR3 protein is CSASGLYSTDTQYF. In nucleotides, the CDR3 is TGCAGTGCTAGTGGCCTGTACAGCACAGATACGCAGTATTTT.